One and the same sample provided the 15 T cell receptor beta chains below, sequenced in a study of T cells in Graves' hyperthyroidism and ophthalmopathy. It was RNA transcripts that yielded the amplified TCR beta CDR3 regions. RT-PCR in the first round (using the HTBI primer set) targeted the TCR CDR3. From the multiplex PCR reads, TCRdb called clonotypes with MiXCR, one entry per CDR3 protein. This repertoire shows 490,000 or so distinct CDR3 sequences, approximately 23% found once; its top ten account for 45% to 55%. The sequenced sample was blood. All receptors derive from a woman in her seventies with Graves' ophthalmopathy.

This clonotype was picked up a small number of times. J is TRBJ2-2 and V is TRBV12-3 or TRBV12-4; TRBD2 is a possible D gene (5 bases). The CDR3 runs 14 residues. V shed 2 bases and J shed 2 bases, with 6 bases lying between them. CDR3 residues: CASSLRTNTGELFF. The CDR3 DNA reads as TGTGCCAGCAGTTTACGGACTAACACCGGGGAGCTGTTTTTT.

This clonotype was observed many times. The gene calls are TRBV20-1 and TRBJ2-5; 7 bases map to TRBD1. There are 14 residues in the CDR3. Germline lookup yields CDR1 DFQATT and CDR2 SNEGSKA (reference sequence). V gave up 7 bases and J gave up 5 bases; unmatched junction bases: 13. The CDR3 nucleotides are TGCAGTGGCCCACAGGGGTTTAGGGGCGAGACCCAGTACTTC. Amino acids: CSGPQGFRGETQYF.

This clonotype was recorded a few times. The chain has TRBV29-1 and TRBJ2-3; 7 bases line up with TRBD1. The V gene end was trimmed by 7 bases and the J gene end by 3 bases; junction bases not matched to a gene: 7. The CDR3 totals 13 residues. Germline V CDR1 and CDR2: SQVTM, ANQGSEA. CDR3 bases: TGCAGCGGTACAGGGGTAGGAACAGATACGCAGTATTTT. Translating gives CSGTGVGTDTQYF.

This clonotype came up a few times. This chain links TRBV10-1 with TRBJ1-6; no definite D call. This CDR3 comprises 13 residues. Germline V gene data show CDR1 as WNHNN and CDR2 as SYGVQD (reference sequence). Trimming pared 2 bases from V and 7 bases from J, leaving 6 bases between. The CDR3 reads CASSETYNSPLHF. DNA for the CDR3: TGCGCCAGCAGTGAGACTTACAATTCACCCCTCCACTTT.

This clonotype has ten or more counts. This chain joins TRBV30 and TRBJ1-5; D perhaps matches TRBD1 (6 bases). CDR3 length: 14 residues. V lost 0 bases and J 6 bases, leaving 12 bases between the germline ends. In germline, CDR1 is GTSNPN, CDR2 SVGIG (reference sequence). The CDR3 sequence is CAWSVQGGRQPQHF. The CDR3 nucleotides are TGTGCCTGGAGTGTACAGGGCGGGCGTCAGCCCCAGCATTTT.

This clonotype came up many times. This chain uses TRBV2 with TRBJ2-7, with D perhaps TRBD1 (5 bases). The CDR3 totals 12 residues. Looked up from germline, CDR1 is SNHLY and CDR2 is FYNNEI. V was trimmed by 6 bases and J by 0 bases, leaving 6 bases between them. This CDR3 is CASRGLSYEQYF. Here the CDR3 DNA reads TGTGCCAGCAGGGGGCTCTCCTACGAGCAGTACTTC.

This clonotype was seen a handful of times. The rearrangement joins TRBV7-2 to TRBJ1-5; D ambiguous. The CDR3 runs 15 residues. Trimming took 5 bases from V and 7 from J, leaving 18 bases between them. CDR1 and CDR2 from the germline V gene are SGHTA and FQGNSA. The CDR3 bases are TGTGCCAGCAGCGTTTTCCGGGAGGCCGGACAGCCCCAGCATTTT. As protein: CASSVFREAGQPQHF.

The V gene is TRBV3-1, the J gene TRBJ2-6, with D uncertain. The CDR3 is made up of 14 amino acids. Germline CDR1 and CDR2: LGHDT and YNNKEL (reference sequence). Trimming left V 5 bases short and J 4 bases short, with 9 bases between. DNA for the CDR3: TGTGCCAGCAGCGGTCGTGGAGGGGCCAACGTCCTGACTTTC. It yields the protein CASSGRGGANVLTF.

This clonotype was found a few times. J is TRBJ2-2 and V is TRBV12-3 or TRBV12-4, with unresolved D. There are 15 residues in the CDR3. Trimming removed 6 bases at V and 0 bases at J, with 11 bases between. DNA of the CDR3: TGTGCCAGCAGCCCCGGCCCAGCGAACACCGGGGAGCTGTTTTTT. Translated, it gives CASSPGPANTGELFF.

The V gene is TRBV20-1, the J gene TRBJ1-1; D uncertain. The CDR3 runs 13 residues. CDR1 and CDR2 from the germline V gene are DFQATT and SNEGSKA (reference sequence). V dropped 0 bases and J dropped 7 bases, with 12 bases sitting between them. CDR3 region: CSARDQHLSEAFF. The CDR3 DNA sequence: TGCAGTGCTAGAGATCAACACCTCAGTGAAGCTTTCTTT.

J is TRBJ2-1 and V is TRBV5-1; TRBD1 matches 9 bases. CDR1 and CDR2 from the germline V gene are SGHRS and YFSETQ. This CDR3 has 15 residues. Germline trimming cut 7 bases from V and 4 bases from J; bases unmatched to any gene: 9. Here the CDR3 reads CASASGTGTYNEQFF. The CDR3 DNA reads as TGCGCCAGCGCCTCCGGGACAGGGACGTACAATGAGCAGTTCTTC.

The V call is TRBV24-1, the J call TRBJ2-1; D is unresolved. Trimming shortened V by 0 bases and J by 8 bases, and 1 base separated the two germline ends. The CDR3 runs to 11 residues. Looked up from germline, CDR1 is KGHDR and CDR2 is SFDVKD. CDR3 in amino acids: CATSDLYEQFF. The CDR3 bases are TGTGCCACCAGTGATTTGTATGAGCAGTTCTTC.

This clonotype was seen a few times. The chain is built from TRBV28 and TRBJ1-2, with D unclear. There are 13 residues in the CDR3. Deletions cut 1 base from V and 9 bases from J, with 12 bases between. Germline assignment: CDR1 MDHEN and CDR2 SYDVKM. As DNA, the CDR3 is TGTGCCAGCAGTTTATTATCCGCGCTGAGCTACACCTTC. Amino acids: CASSLLSALSYTF.

Regarding this clonotype: One end of the junction varies from germline; a read error may be responsible. The chain carries TRBV5-1 and TRBJ2-7, with 10 bases identical to TRBD1. Germline CDR1 SGHRS, CDR2 YFSETQ. This CDR3 is built from 15 residues. CDR3 in amino acids: CASSQMTGGGYEQHF. CDR3 nucleotide sequence: TGCGCCAGCAGCCAAATGACAGGGGGCGGCTACGAGCAGCACTTC.

This clonotype was picked up a small number of times. V is TRBV12-3 or TRBV12-4 and J is TRBJ1-6; D call uncertain. The CDR3 totals 15 residues. V lost 6 bases and J 2 bases, leaving 11 bases between the germline ends. CDR3 amino acids: CASSLAWAYNSPLHF. The CDR3 bases are TGTGCCAGCAGCCTGGCCTGGGCCTATAATTCACCCCTCCACTTT.